Listed below are T cell receptor beta chains from one sample, sequenced in a study of memory CD4+ T cells and cytomegalovirus serostatus. Data came from immunoSEQ multiplex PCR; TCRdb stores just in-frame clones and leaves some out. The table shows tens of thousands of clones, with 76% occurring only once. The sample taken for sequencing was memory CD4+ T cells from blood. Source of these receptors: an adult in good health and CMV-seronegative. Both conserved end residues are part of each CDR3. A D gene is named only where the DNA matches it firmly. Part of the rows lack a size; the others show once, few, many or a class for expanded clones.

J | V | D | size | length | CDR3 | DNA
TRBJ2-2 | TRBV7-6 | NA | few | 15 | CASSLTEQGTGELFF | TGTGCCAGCAGCTTAACGGAGCAGGGTACCGGGGAGCTGTTTTTT
TRBJ2-3 | TRBV7-2 | TRBD2 | NA | 15 | CASSLATSGTDTQYF | TGTGCCAGCAGCTTAGCGACTAGCGGTACAGATACGCAGTATTTT
TRBJ1-1 | TRBV5-4 | TRBD1 | NA | 13 | CASSYPGQFEAFF | TGTGCCAGCAGTTATCCGGGACAGTTTGAAGCTTTCTTT
TRBJ2-7 | TRBV27 | NA | NA | 15 | CASSRSLVGGYEQYF | TGTGCCAGCAGCCGGTCACTAGTAGGAGGCTACGAGCAGTACTTC
TRBJ2-1 | TRBV27 | NA | few | 9 | CARSDKQFF | TGTGCCAGATCGGACAAGCAGTTCTTC
TRBJ1-2 | TRBV4-2 | NA | NA | 15 | CASSQGAGMDYGYTF | TGTGCCAGCAGCCAAGGGGCAGGGATGGACTATGGCTACACCTTC
TRBJ1-1 | TRBV6-5 | NA | NA | 11 | CASSGTREAFF | TGTGCCTCAAGCGGCACACGTGAAGCTTTCTTT
TRBJ2-6 | TRBV4-1 | TRBD1 | NA | 15 | CASSHPGTGTNVLTF | TGCGCCAGCAGCCACCCGGGGACAGGGACCAACGTCCTGACTTTC
TRBJ2-1 | TRBV7-2 | TRBD2 | NA | 16 | CASSVSSGGAWNEQFF | TGTGCCAGCAGCGTTTCTAGCGGGGGGGCGTGGAATGAGCAGTTCTTC
TRBJ1-1 | TRBV7-8 | NA | NA | 18 | CASSFRGKHGGASTEAFF | TGTGCCAGCAGCTTTAGAGGGAAGCACGGGGGGGCGAGTACTGAAGCTTTCTTT
TRBJ1-4 | TRBV6-6 | NA | NA | 16 | CASSPPRAWGNEKLFF | TGTGCCAGCAGCCCCCCGAGGGCGTGGGGTAATGAAAAACTGTTTTTT
TRBJ2-5 | TRBV6-6 | NA | once | 12 | CASSYRQETQYF | TGTGCCAGCAGTTATCGGCAAGAGACCCAGTACTTC
TRBJ2-2 | TRBV6-5 | NA | NA | 15 | CASNRDGVAAGELFF | TGTGCCAGCAATCGCGACGGGGTGGCGGCCGGGGAGCTGTTTTTT